A selection of T cell receptor beta chains follows, all from one sample in a study of blood T cell repertoires in COVID-19. Clones were read by immunoSEQ multiplex PCR, and TCRdb kept only the in-frame ones, dropping some. This sample carries 150,000 to 200,000 clones, approximately 83% of them seen once, and the ten largest clones take approximately 2.9%. The specimen was peripheral blood. The receptors here all came from a woman aged 55 to 70 with acute or convalescent COVID-19. Each CDR3 is given with its conserved first and last residue. The D gene is left open where the match is weak. Only some rows state a clone size, as once, few, many or a class for expanded clones.

.,TRBV4-2,TRBD2,TRBJ2-3,TGTGCCAGCAGCCAAGATAGGGAGGGGACCCACTCTCGGTATAACACAGATACGCAGTATTTT,CASSQDREGTHSRYNTDTQYF
.,TRBV7-2,TRBD2,TRBJ2-2,TGTGCCAGCAGCACACAGCGGGGGGTAGACACCGGGGAGCTGTTTTTT,CASSTQRGVDTGELFF
.,TRBV27,TRBD1,TRBJ2-1,TGTGCCAGCAGTTTCCCGAACAGGGGAATGGGCAATGAGCAGTTCTTC,CASSFPNRGMGNEQFF
.,TRBV14,.,TRBJ2-3,TGTGCCAGCAGCCAAGGGTACAGGGTTCGGACAGATACGCAGTATTTT,CASSQGYRVRTDTQYF
.,TRBV5-5,TRBD2,TRBJ2-3,TGTGCCAGCAGCTTGGGCGGCGGGGGGAGCACAGATACGCAGTATTTT,CASSLGGGGSTDTQYF
.,TRBV2,.,TRBJ1-2,TGTGCCAGCAGTGAGGAGGCCCGAATCAATGGCTACACCTTC,CASSEEARINGYTF
.,TRBV7-2,.,TRBJ1-5,TGTGCCAGCAACCCGACGGGGGGGGAGCCCCAGCATTTT,CASNPTGGEPQHF
.,TRBV28,.,TRBJ1-1,TGTGCCAGCAGTTCTACAGGGCTGGGGACTGAAGCTTTCTTT,CASSSTGLGTEAFF
.,TRBV4-1,TRBD2,TRBJ2-3,TGCGCCAGCAGCCAGGGACCCGGGACTAGCGGGGGGGATACGCAGTATTTT,CASSQGPGTSGGDTQYF
.,TRBV20-1,.,TRBJ1-1,TGCAGTGCTAGTCCCGCAAGGGGATCGAACACTGAAGCTTTCTTT,CSASPARGSNTEAFF
.,TRBV6-2/TRBV6-3,.,TRBJ1-5,TGTGCCAGCAGTTATGACAGGTCTCAGCCCCAGCATTTT,CASSYDRSQPQHF
once,TRBV7-2,TRBD1,TRBJ1-1,TGTGCCAGCAGCCCTGGGATTACAGGGGACACTGAAGCTTTCTTT,CASSPGITGDTEAFF
.,TRBV7-9,TRBD1,TRBJ1-5,TGTGCCAGCAGCCGGGACAGAAATCAGCCCCAGCATTTT,CASSRDRNQPQHF
.,TRBV2,.,TRBJ2-7,TGTGCCAGCAGTGAACAGGGGACCTACGAGCAGTACTTC,CASSEQGTYEQYF
once,TRBV7-2,.,TRBJ1-2,TGTGCCAGCAGGATAACGGGGGGGCTTGGCTACACCTTC,CASRITGGLGYTF
.,TRBV23-1,TRBD1,TRBJ2-7,TGCGCCAGCCAAAAGGGATGGGGGGACACGGGACAGGGTGAATACGAGCAGTACTTC,CASQKGWGDTGQGEYEQYF
.,TRBV6-5,.,TRBJ2-3,TGTGCCAGCATGAGGGCAGACACAGATACGCAGTATTTT,CASMRADTDTQYF
.,TRBV6-5,.,TRBJ2-5,TGTGCCAGCATCCCATTGGGGGGGGCCGAAGAGACCCAGTACTTC,CASIPLGGAEETQYF
.,TRBV20-1,TRBD2,TRBJ2-7,TGCAGTACAAGTGGGTTGGTAGCGGGGGGCACATCCTACGAGCAGTACTTC,CSTSGLVAGGTSYEQYF
.,TRBV7-8,TRBD2,TRBJ2-7,TGTGCCAGCAGCTTATACCACTCCGGGACTAGCGGGAGAAGCTCCTACGAGCAGTACTTC,CASSLYHSGTSGRSSYEQYF
few,TRBV4-3,TRBD1,TRBJ1-2,TGCGCCAGCAGCCAGGGACAGGGCTATGGCTACACCTTC,CASSQGQGYGYTF
.,TRBV5-6,.,TRBJ2-5,TGTGCCAGCAGCTTAGGGAGTTCAAGAACGACCCAGTACTTC,CASSLGSSRTTQYF
.,TRBV30,.,TRBJ2-3,TGTGCCTGGAGTAGCGCGAGGGGGGATACGCAGTATTTT,CAWSSARGDTQYF
.,TRBV7-7,.,TRBJ2-5,TGTGCTAGCAGCTTCGGACAGCCTAACCAAGAGACCCAGTACTTC,CASSFGQPNQETQYF
few,TRBV13,.,TRBJ1-2,TGTGCCAGCAGCTCTCTGGGGGGGAACTATGGCTACACCTTC,CASSSLGGNYGYTF
.,TRBV7-2,TRBD1,TRBJ1-5,TGTGCCAGCAGCCATCGACAGGGGAGCGGCAATCAGCCCCAGCATTTT,CASSHRQGSGNQPQHF
.,TRBV11-2,TRBD1,TRBJ1-4,TGTGCCAGCAGCTCCCTGACAGGGCGAGCAACTAATGAAAAACTGTTTTTT,CASSSLTGRATNEKLFF
.,TRBV28,.,TRBJ1-4,TGTGCCAGCAGTTTGTACGCGGGGGGACTTAATGAAAAACTGTTTTTT,CASSLYAGGLNEKLFF
.,TRBV9,.,TRBJ2-3,TGTGCCAGCAGCGTAGAAGTCGGGGGGCGAGGTCTTAGCACAGATACGCAGTATTTT,CASSVEVGGRGLSTDTQYF
.,TRBV18,.,TRBJ2-7,TGTGCCAGCTCCCCCAGGCCACTAGGTTACGAGCAGTACTTC,CASSPRPLGYEQYF
.,TRBV7-3,TRBD2,TRBJ2-7,TGTGCCAGCAGCTTAAAAGCGGGACCCTACGAGCAGTACTTC,CASSLKAGPYEQYF
.,TRBV20-1,TRBD1,TRBJ2-7,TGCAGTGCTAGTTCGGCCGGGACAGGGAGATACGAGCAGTACTTC,CSASSAGTGRYEQYF